Listed below are T cell receptor beta chains from one sample, sequenced in a study of T cells in Graves' hyperthyroidism and ophthalmopathy. TCRdb reprocessed the multiplex PCR reads via MiXCR and lists one record per CDR3 protein. The sample includes nearly 750,000 distinct CDR3 sequences, 35% seen only once; the top ten take around 30%. Source material: blood. The receptors come from a woman aged 40 to 50 with Graves' hyperthyroidism. The CDR3 runs from the conserved cysteine through the conserved F or W. Fields, in order: J gene, clone size, D gene, V gene, CDR3 protein, CDR3 DNA. D genes are given only for firm matches. Clone size appears in some rows only: once, few, many, or a class for an expanded clone.

TRBJ2-5	NA	TRBD1	TRBV5-1	CASGSGQGRETQYF	TGCGCCAGCGGCTCCGGACAGGGGAGGGAGACCCAGTACTTC
TRBJ2-2	few	NA	TRBV24-1	CATRSRGGGELFF	TGTGCCACCAGAAGCAGGGGCGGGGGGGAGCTGTTTTTT
TRBJ2-1	NA	NA	TRBV29-1	CSPRADNQQFF	TGCAGCCCCCGCGCCGACAATCAGCAGTTCTTC
TRBJ2-6	NA	NA	TRBV19	CASSGGRGSGGANVLTF	TGTGCCAGTAGTGGAGGACGGGGTTCTGGCGGGGCCAACGTCCTGACTTTC
TRBJ2-3	NA	NA	TRBV10-3	CAIKEPFTDTQYF	TGTGCCATCAAAGAGCCGTTCACAGATACGCAGTATTTT
TRBJ1-5	NA	NA	TRBV12-3/TRBV12-4	CASSFIGEGNQPQHF	TGTGCCAGCAGTTTTATAGGGGAGGGCAATCAGCCCCAGCATTTT
TRBJ1-2	NA	NA	TRBV7-9	CAGSYGGNYGYTF	TGTGCCGGCAGCTACGGAGGCAACTATGGCTACACCTTC
TRBJ1-4	many	TRBD1	TRBV7-6	CASSIGTGTGEKLFF	TGTGCCAGCAGTATCGGGACAGGGACGGGTGAAAAACTGTTTTTT
TRBJ2-5	few	TRBD1	TRBV27	CASSSGQGVETQYF	TGTGCCAGCAGTTCGGGACAGGGGGTAGAGACCCAGTACTTC
TRBJ1-5	NA	NA	TRBV10-3	CATMSHQGNQPQHF	TGTGCCACCATGTCCCACCAGGGTAATCAGCCCCAGCATTTT
TRBJ1-2	NA	NA	TRBV24-1	CATSYSPFPGDGYTF	TGTGCCACCAGTTACTCGCCTTTCCCAGGGGATGGCTACACCTTC
TRBJ1-2	NA	NA	TRBV6-5	CASSYSQGLSYGYTF	TGTGCCAGCAGTTACTCGCAGGGGTTGAGCTATGGCTACACCTTC
TRBJ1-2	NA	TRBD1	TRBV19	CASSIGTGVLYGYTF	TGTGCCAGTAGTATCGGGACAGGGGTTCTCTATGGCTACACCTTC
TRBJ2-7	many	TRBD2	TRBV7-2	CASSPTSGSYYEQYF	TGTGCCAGCAGCCCAACTAGCGGGAGTTACTACGAGCAGTACTTC
TRBJ1-2	NA	NA	TRBV4-1	CASSLVAGPPEYGYTF	TGCGCCAGCAGCTTGGTTGCAGGGCCCCCCGAGTATGGCTACACCTTC
TRBJ2-5	once	TRBD1	TRBV12-3/TRBV12-4	CASSDPGGLRGTGYQETQYF	TGTGCCAGCAGTGACCCGGGGGGTCTACGTGGGACAGGGTACCAAGAGACCCAGTACTTC
TRBJ1-1	NA	TRBD1	TRBV11-2	CATGGWDSNMNTEAFF	TGTGCCACCGGTGGATGGGACAGCAACATGAACACTGAAGCTTTCTTT
TRBJ2-5	many	NA	TRBV6-5	CASSYTGSPETQYF	TGTGCCAGCAGTTACACGGGGTCTCCGGAGACCCAGTACTTC
TRBJ1-6	NA	NA	TRBV11-3	CASSLLTGVTPLHF	TGTGCCAGCAGCTTGTTGACAGGTGTTACACCCCTCCACTTT
TRBJ1-4	NA	TRBD1	TRBV20-1	CSATGGNEKLFF	TGCAGTGCGACAGGGGGTAATGAAAAACTGTTTTTT
TRBJ2-7	few	NA	TRBV6-5	CASSYSMLNEQYF	TGTGCCAGCAGTTACTCGATGCTGAACGAGCAGTACTTC
TRBJ1-2	once	TRBD1	TRBV5-1	CASSYTGTGAHYGYTF	TGCGCCAGCAGCTATACCGGGACAGGGGCCCACTATGGCTACACCTTC
TRBJ1-4	many	NA	TRBV7-6	CASSQGTNEKLFF	TGTGCCAGCAGCCAGGGAACTAATGAAAAACTGTTTTTT
TRBJ2-1	few	TRBD2	TRBV29-1	CSVEQPGRAYNEQFF	TGCAGCGTTGAACAACCTGGGAGGGCCTACAATGAGCAGTTCTTC
TRBJ1-2	few	NA	TRBV16	CASSPLSGGADGYTF	TGTGCCAGCAGCCCCCTGTCGGGAGGGGCCGATGGCTACACCTTC
TRBJ1-2	many	TRBD1	TRBV7-2	CASSLISRTGNYGYTF	TGTGCCAGCAGCTTGATATCCCGGACAGGGAACTATGGCTACACCTTC
TRBJ2-1	NA	NA	TRBV7-2	CASSLAAGTANEQFF	TGTGCCAGCAGCTTAGCAGCCGGGACGGCAAATGAGCAGTTCTTC
TRBJ2-7	few	TRBD1	TRBV7-2	CASSLVRDSPYEQYF	TGTGCCAGCAGCTTAGTCCGGGACAGTCCCTACGAGCAGTACTTC
TRBJ1-3	many	NA	TRBV7-6	CASGGYSGNTIYF	TGTGCCAGCGGGGGGTACTCTGGAAACACCATATATTTT
TRBJ2-5	NA	NA	TRBV25-1	CASSGASAQETQYF	TGTGCCAGCAGTGGGGCCAGCGCCCAAGAGACCCAGTACTTC
TRBJ1-2	NA	TRBD1	TRBV29-1	CSQGQGGEGYTF	TGCAGCCAAGGACAGGGCGGAGAGGGCTACACCTTC
TRBJ1-1	few	TRBD1	TRBV5-1	CASSSEQGVTEAFF	TGCGCCAGCAGCTCCGAACAGGGGGTCACTGAAGCTTTCTTT
TRBJ1-5	many	NA	TRBV7-9	CASSLDFQPQHF	TGTGCCAGCAGCTTAGATTTTCAGCCCCAGCATTTT
TRBJ1-1	few	TRBD1	TRBV6-5	CASSYSKQGYTEAFF	TGTGCCAGCAGTTACTCGAAACAGGGGTACACTGAAGCTTTCTTT
TRBJ1-2	many	NA	TRBV7-9	CASSCDSCYGYTF	TGTGCCAGCAGCTGCGACAGCTGCTATGGCTACACCTTC
TRBJ1-4	many	TRBD1	TRBV7-9	CASSLATTGSGEKLFF	TGTGCCAGCAGCTTAGCAACGACAGGGAGTGGTGAAAAACTGTTTTTT
TRBJ2-7	few	NA	TRBV6-5	CASSVTLREYF	TGTGCCAGCAGTGTTACCCTTCGGGAGTACTTC
TRBJ1-2	NA	NA	TRBV12-3/TRBV12-4	CASKPPENSYGYTF	TGTGCCAGCAAGCCCCCCGAGAATAGCTATGGCTACACCTTC
TRBJ1-2	NA	NA	TRBV27	CASTQTKGPNYLRGYTF	TGTGCCAGCACCCAGACTAAGGGACCAAACTACCTTCGTGGCTACACCTTC
TRBJ2-7	NA	NA	TRBV28	CASKSAVAEQYF	TGTGCCAGCAAATCGGCCGTAGCCGAGCAGTACTTC
TRBJ1-5	once	NA	TRBV7-9	CASRGGTAYEHF	TGTGCCAGCCGGGGGGGAACGGCCTACGAGCATTTT
TRBJ1-3	NA	NA	TRBV10-2	CASRARAITRGTSGSGNTIYF	TGCGCCAGCAGGGCCAGGGCCATCACCCGTGGGACGTCTGGCTCTGGAAACACCATATATTTT
TRBJ1-1	few	NA	TRBV9	CASSVGWGTEAFF	TGTGCCAGCAGCGTTGGGTGGGGCACTGAAGCTTTCTTT
TRBJ1-2	many	NA	TRBV10-3	CAISPEPDGYTF	TGTGCCATCAGCCCGGAACCGGATGGCTACACCTTC
TRBJ1-3	NA	NA	TRBV2	CASTNRDISGNTIYF	TGTGCCAGCACTAACCGGGACATATCTGGAAACACCATATATTTT
TRBJ1-4	NA	TRBD1	TRBV7-8	CASSWGGQVNERLFF	TGTGCCAGCAGCTGGGGGGGACAGGTTAATGAAAGACTGTTTTTT
TRBJ1-2	many	TRBD1	TRBV20-1	CSARPGTGLRGYTF	TGCAGTGCTCGCCCAGGGACAGGCCTGCGGGGCTACACCTTC
TRBJ1-4	NA	NA	TRBV10-3	CAISGGDATNEKLFF	TGTGCCATCAGTGGGGGGGATGCAACTAATGAAAAACTGTTTTTT
TRBJ2-5	few	NA	TRBV24-1	CATSVPPRGEETQYF	TGTGCCACCAGTGTTCCCCCTCGGGGTGAGGAGACCCAGTACTTC
TRBJ2-6	few	NA	TRBV10-3	CASTPAGPSGANVLTF	TGTGCCAGCACCCCCGCGGGTCCCTCTGGGGCCAACGTCCTGACTTTC
TRBJ1-2	many	NA	TRBV6-5	CASSQRPFAGYTF	TGTGCCAGCAGCCAACGACCGTTCGCGGGCTACACCTTC
TRBJ1-2	few	TRBD1	TRBV5-1	CASSQETGMGLFGYTF	TGCGCCAGCAGCCAAGAGACAGGGATGGGGCTATTTGGCTACACCTTC
TRBJ1-4	few	NA	TRBV6-6	CASREGEKLFF	TGTGCCAGCCGCGAGGGAGAAAAACTGTTTTTT
TRBJ2-3	NA	NA	TRBV28	CASSSRAVTDTQYF	TGTGCCAGCAGTTCCAGGGCAGTCACAGATACGCAGTATTTT
TRBJ1-1	NA	NA	TRBV12-3/TRBV12-4	CASSLYRRVGAFF	TGTGCCAGCAGTTTATATCGGCGAGTTGGGGCTTTCTTT
TRBJ2-2	once	NA	TRBV7-9	CASSRTRPSGELFF	TGTGCCAGCAGCCGGACTCGGCCGTCAGGGGAGCTGTTTTTT
TRBJ2-2	once	TRBD1	TRBV2	CASRSRQGNTGELFF	TGTGCCAGCAGGTCCAGACAGGGGAACACCGGGGAGCTGTTTTTT
TRBJ1-3	NA	NA	TRBV4-3	CASSLGWSSGNTIYF	TGCGCCAGCAGCCTGGGCTGGAGCTCTGGAAACACCATATATTTT
TRBJ2-5	NA	NA	TRBV20-1	CSASGGTGKETQYF	TGCAGTGCTAGTGGAGGGACGGGGAAAGAGACCCAGTACTTC
TRBJ1-4	NA	NA	TRBV9	CASSPRDTDEKLFF	TGTGCCAGCAGTCCCCGGGACACGGATGAAAAACTGTTTTTT